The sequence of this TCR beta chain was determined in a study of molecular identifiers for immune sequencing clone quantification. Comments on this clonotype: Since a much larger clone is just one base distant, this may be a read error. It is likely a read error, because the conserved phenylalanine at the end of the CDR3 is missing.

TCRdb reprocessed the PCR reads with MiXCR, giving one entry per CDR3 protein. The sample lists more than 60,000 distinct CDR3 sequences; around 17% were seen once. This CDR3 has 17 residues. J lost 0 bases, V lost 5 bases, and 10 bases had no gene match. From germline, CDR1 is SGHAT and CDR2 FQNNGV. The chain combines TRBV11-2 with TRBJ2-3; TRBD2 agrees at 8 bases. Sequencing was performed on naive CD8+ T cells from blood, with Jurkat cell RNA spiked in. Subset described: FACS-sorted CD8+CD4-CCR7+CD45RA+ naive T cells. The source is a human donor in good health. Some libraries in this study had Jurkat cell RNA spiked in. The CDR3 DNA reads TGTGCCAGCAGCCCTCTTCGTTCTAGCGGGAGCACAGATACGCAGTATCTT. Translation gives CASSPLRSSGSTDTQYL.